A single sample gave rise to the 8 T cell receptor beta chains below, sequenced in a study of shared clonotypes between healthy human individuals (dated by TCRdb to 2020 to 2022). CD8 naive samples were CD45RO-negative cells positively selected for CCR7, giving a CD45RA+CCR7+ population that excluded TemRA cells. The protocol used for the library was the immunoSEQ multiplex PCR assay. Held by TCRdb, this immuneACCESS table contains in-frame sequences only and omits some clones. Under half of the omission traces to an unresolved V gene where checked; the cause of the rest is unknown. For this sample there are about 800,000 clones; approximately 96% appear just once. The top ten clonotypes cover 0.2% to 0.25% of the sample. Sequencing input: naive CD8+ T cells sorted from blood. The cell subset or site tag for this specimen amounts to: CD45RA+CCR7+. The receptors were gathered from a man aged 25-40 years in good health.

The chain couples TRBV4-1 to TRBJ2-3; TRBD1 aligns across 7 bases. CDR3 length: 16 residues. The J segment lost 2 bases and the V segment lost 4 bases, leaving 9 bases of the junction unmatched. Germline V gene data show CDR1 as MGHRA and CDR2 as YSYEKL. The CDR3 sequence: CASSREIGGSTDTQYF. The CDR3, as DNA: TGCGCCAGCAGCCGTGAGATAGGGGGCTCCACAGATACGCAGTATTTT.

V and J are TRBV2 and TRBJ2-7; D is perhaps TRBD1 (5 bases). The CDR3 has 16 amino acids. Looked up from germline, CDR1 is SNHLY and CDR2 is FYNNEI. V gave up 7 bases and J gave up 0 bases, with 19 bases separating them. The chain's CDR3 is CASMGQGRMTSYEQYF. The CDR3 DNA sequence: TGTGCCAGCATGGGGCAGGGAAGAATGACCTCCTACGAGCAGTACTTC.

Here the CDR3 reads CASSPFVEGDTQYF. CDR3 DNA: TGTGCCAGCAGCCCCTTCGTTGAGGGCGATACGCAGTATTTT. J is TRBJ2-3 and V is TRBV7-3; tentatively, D is TRBD2 (5 bases). The V gene's germline CDR1 is SGHTA and CDR2 FQGTGA. The ends were cut back, 5 bases at V and 6 bases at J, with 15 bases in the middle. The CDR3 contains 14 residues.

This rearrangement joins TRBV7-9 to TRBJ2-1, with a possible D match to TRBD2 (6 bases). The CDR3 is made up of 17 amino acids. Per germline, CDR1 SEHNR and CDR2 FQNEAQ (reference sequence). V was shortened by 5 bases and J by 5 bases, with 22 bases between the two germline ends. The CDR3 nucleotides are TGTGCCAGCAGCCTTGCGCGGCGCGGGGAAAAAAACAATGAGCAGTTCTTC. It codes for CASSLARRGEKNNEQFF.

This chain joins TRBV27 and TRBJ2-2, with 10 bases lining up with TRBD2. The germline gives CDR1 MNHEY, CDR2 SMNVEV (reference sequence). The V segment lost 5 bases and the J segment 3 bases; nucleotides outside the gene matches: 9. This CDR3 spans 17 amino acids. DNA of the CDR3: TGTGCCAGCAGTAGAACCCCTAGCGGGAGTGACACCGGGGAGCTGTTTTTT. Translating gives CASSRTPSGSDTGELFF.

The chain joins TRBV27 to TRBJ2-7, with 9 nucleotides matching TRBD1. This CDR3 is built from 15 residues. The V and J ends lost 5 bases and 3 bases, in that order; junction bases with no gene match: 8. In germline, CDR1 is MNHEY, CDR2 SMNVEV (reference sequence). Here the CDR3 reads CASSQLGTGNYEQYF. The CDR3 DNA is TGTGCCAGCAGTCAACTCGGGACAGGGAACTACGAGCAGTACTTC.

This chain joins TRBV6-1 and TRBJ1-5; 9 bases fit TRBD1. The V and J ends lost 6 bases and 6 bases, in that order; junction bases with no gene match: 6. The CDR3 is made up of 14 amino acids. CDR1 MNHNS and CDR2 SASEGT come from the germline V gene. The CDR3 loop is CASSGTGLSQPQHF. Written as DNA, the CDR3 is TGTGCCAGCAGCGGGACAGGGTTAAGTCAGCCCCAGCATTTT.

The rearrangement uses TRBV7-9 and TRBJ2-2; 9 nucleotides agree with TRBD1. The junction had 18 bases not matched to a gene; V was cut back by 5 bases and J by 5 bases. Germline CDR1 reads SEHNR; CDR2 reads FQNEAQ (reference sequence). CDR3 length equals 19 residues. The CDR3 sequence: CASSHDAGGTGSRTGELFF. The CDR3 region has the DNA TGTGCCAGCAGCCACGATGCGGGTGGGACAGGGAGCAGGACCGGGGAGCTGTTTTTT.